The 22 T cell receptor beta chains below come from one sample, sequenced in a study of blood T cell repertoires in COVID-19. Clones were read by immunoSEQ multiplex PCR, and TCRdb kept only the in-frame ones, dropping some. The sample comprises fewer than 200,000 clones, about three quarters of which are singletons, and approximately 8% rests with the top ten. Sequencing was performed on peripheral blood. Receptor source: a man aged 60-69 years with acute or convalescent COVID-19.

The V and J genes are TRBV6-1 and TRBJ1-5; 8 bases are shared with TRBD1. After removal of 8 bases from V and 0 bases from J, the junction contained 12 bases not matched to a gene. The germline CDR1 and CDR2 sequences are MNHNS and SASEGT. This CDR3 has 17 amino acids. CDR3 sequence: CASGKGTGVYSNQPQHF. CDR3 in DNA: TGTGCCAGCGGTAAAGGGACAGGCGTCTATAGCAATCAGCCCCAGCATTTT.

The chain's CDR3 is CATSGPRLAGVTDTQYF. The CDR3 DNA reads as TGTGCCACCAGCGGGCCCCGACTAGCGGGAGTCACAGATACGCAGTATTTT. The gene calls are TRBV15 and TRBJ2-3; TRBD2 matches 12 bases. The trim removed 5 bases at V and 2 bases at J, leaving 8 bases unmatched. The CDR3 consists of 17 residues. The germline V gene has CDR1 LNHNV and CDR2 YYDKDF (reference sequence).

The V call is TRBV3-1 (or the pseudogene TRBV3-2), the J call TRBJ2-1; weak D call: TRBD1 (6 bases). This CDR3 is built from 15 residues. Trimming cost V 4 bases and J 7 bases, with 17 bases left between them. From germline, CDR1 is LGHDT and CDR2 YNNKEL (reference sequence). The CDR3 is CASSPWGTGLNEQFF. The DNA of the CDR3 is TGTGCCAGCAGCCCTTGGGGCACAGGGCTAAATGAGCAGTTCTTC.

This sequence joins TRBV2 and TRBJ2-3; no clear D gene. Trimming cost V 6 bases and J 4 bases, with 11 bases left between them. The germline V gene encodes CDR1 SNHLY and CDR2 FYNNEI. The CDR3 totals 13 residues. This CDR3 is CASRTGGSDTQYF. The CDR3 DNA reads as TGTGCCAGCAGGACGGGTGGCTCAGATACGCAGTATTTT.

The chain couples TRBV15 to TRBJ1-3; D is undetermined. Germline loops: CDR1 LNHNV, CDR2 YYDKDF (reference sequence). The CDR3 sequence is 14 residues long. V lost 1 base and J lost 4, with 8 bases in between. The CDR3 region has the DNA TGTGCCACCAGCAGAGGGAGGAACGGAAACACCATATATTTT. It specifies CATSRGRNGNTIYF.

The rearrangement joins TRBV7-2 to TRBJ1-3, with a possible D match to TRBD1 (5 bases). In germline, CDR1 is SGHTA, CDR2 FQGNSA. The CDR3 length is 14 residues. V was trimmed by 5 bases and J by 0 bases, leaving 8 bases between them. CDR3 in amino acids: CASSPGISGNTIYF. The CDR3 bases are TGTGCCAGCAGCCCAGGGATCTCTGGAAACACCATATATTTT.

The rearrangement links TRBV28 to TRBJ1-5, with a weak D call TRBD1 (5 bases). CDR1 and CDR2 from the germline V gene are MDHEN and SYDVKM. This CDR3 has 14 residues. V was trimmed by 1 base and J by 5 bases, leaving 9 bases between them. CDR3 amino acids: CASSLSGFDQPQHF. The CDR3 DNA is TGTGCCAGCAGTTTATCAGGGTTCGATCAGCCCCAGCATTTT.

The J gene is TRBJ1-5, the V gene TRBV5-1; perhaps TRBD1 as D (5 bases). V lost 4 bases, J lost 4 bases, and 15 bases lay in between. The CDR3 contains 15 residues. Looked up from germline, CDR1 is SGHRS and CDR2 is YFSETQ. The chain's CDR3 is CASSPDIGHNQPQHF. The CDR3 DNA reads TGCGCCAGCAGCCCGGACATCGGTCATAATCAGCCCCAGCATTTT.

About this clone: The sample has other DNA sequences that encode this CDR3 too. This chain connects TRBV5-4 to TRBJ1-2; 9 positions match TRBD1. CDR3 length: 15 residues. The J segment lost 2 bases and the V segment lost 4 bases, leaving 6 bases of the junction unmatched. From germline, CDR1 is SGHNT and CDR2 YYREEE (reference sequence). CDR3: CASSPDRGKNYGYTF. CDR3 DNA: TGTGCCAGCAGCCCAGACAGGGGGAAGAACTATGGCTACACCTTC.

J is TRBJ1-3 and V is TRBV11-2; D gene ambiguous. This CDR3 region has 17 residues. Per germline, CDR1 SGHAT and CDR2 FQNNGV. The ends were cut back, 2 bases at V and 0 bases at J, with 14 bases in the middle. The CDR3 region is CASSLLSMRDSGNTIYF. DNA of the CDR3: TGTGCCAGCAGCTTATTAAGTATGCGAGACTCTGGAAACACCATATATTTT.

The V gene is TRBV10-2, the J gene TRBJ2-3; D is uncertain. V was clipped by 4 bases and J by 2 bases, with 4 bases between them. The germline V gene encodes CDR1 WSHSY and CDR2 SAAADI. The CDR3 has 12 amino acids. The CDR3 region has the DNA TGCGCCAGCAGTGCCAACACAGATACGCAGTATTTT. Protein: CASSANTDTQYF.

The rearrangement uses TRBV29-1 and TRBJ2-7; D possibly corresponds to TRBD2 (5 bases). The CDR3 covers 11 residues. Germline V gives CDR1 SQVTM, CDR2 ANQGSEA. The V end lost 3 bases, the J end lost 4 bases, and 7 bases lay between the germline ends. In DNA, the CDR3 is TGCAGCGTTGACCGGGGTTACGAGCAGTACTTC. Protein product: CSVDRGYEQYF.

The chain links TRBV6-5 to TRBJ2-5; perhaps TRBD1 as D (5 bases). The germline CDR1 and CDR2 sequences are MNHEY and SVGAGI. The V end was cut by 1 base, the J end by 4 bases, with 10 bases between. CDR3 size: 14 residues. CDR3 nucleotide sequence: TGTGCCAGCAGTTACTTACCAGGGCTAGAGACCCAGTACTTC. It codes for CASSYLPGLETQYF.

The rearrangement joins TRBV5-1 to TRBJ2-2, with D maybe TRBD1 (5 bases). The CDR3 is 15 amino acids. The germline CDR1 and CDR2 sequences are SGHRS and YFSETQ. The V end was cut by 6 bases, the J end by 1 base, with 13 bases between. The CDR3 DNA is TGCGCCAGCACCTCCAGGGCGGTGAACACCGGGGAGCTGTTTTTT. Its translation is CASTSRAVNTGELFF.

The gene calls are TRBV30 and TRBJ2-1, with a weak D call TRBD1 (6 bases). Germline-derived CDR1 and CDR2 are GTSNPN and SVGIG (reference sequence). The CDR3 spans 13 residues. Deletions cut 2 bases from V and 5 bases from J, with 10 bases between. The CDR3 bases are TGTGCCTGGAGTCACGACAGGAACAATGAGCAGTTCTTC. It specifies CAWSHDRNNEQFF.

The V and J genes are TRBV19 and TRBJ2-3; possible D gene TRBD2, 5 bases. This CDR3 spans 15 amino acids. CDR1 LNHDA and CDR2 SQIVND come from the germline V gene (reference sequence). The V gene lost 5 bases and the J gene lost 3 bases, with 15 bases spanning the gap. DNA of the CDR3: TGTGCCAGTAGTCCCCTGAGCGGAGAGACAGATACGCAGTATTTT. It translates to CASSPLSGETDTQYF.

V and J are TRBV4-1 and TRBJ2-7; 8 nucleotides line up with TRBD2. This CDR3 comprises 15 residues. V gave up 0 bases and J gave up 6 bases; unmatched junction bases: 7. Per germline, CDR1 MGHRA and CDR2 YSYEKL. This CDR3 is CASSQDSGVSGEQYF. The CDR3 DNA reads TGCGCCAGCAGCCAAGATAGCGGGGTTTCAGGCGAGCAGTACTTC.

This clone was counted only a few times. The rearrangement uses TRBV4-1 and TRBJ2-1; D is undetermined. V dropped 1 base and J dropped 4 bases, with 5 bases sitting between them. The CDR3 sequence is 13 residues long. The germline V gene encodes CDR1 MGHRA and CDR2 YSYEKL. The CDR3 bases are TGCGCCAGCAGCCAAGCCGAGTACAATGAGCAGTTCTTC. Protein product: CASSQAEYNEQFF.

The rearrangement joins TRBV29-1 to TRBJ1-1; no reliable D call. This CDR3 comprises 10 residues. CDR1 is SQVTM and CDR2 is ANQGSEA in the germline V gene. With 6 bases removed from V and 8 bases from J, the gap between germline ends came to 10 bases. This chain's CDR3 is CSVSLREAFF. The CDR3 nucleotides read TGCAGCGTCAGTTTACGCGAAGCTTTCTTT.

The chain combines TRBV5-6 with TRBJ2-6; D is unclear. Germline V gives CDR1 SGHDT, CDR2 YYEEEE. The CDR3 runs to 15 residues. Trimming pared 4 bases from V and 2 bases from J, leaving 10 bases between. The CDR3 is CASSEDRAGANVLTF. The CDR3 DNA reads TGTGCCAGCAGCGAAGACCGGGCTGGGGCCAACGTCCTGACTTTC.

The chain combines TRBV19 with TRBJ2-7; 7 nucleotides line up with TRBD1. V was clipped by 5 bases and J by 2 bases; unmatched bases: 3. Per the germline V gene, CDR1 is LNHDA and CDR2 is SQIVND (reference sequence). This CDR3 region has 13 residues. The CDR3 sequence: CASSPGQTYEQYF. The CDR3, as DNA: TGTGCCAGTAGTCCGGGACAGACCTACGAGCAGTACTTC.

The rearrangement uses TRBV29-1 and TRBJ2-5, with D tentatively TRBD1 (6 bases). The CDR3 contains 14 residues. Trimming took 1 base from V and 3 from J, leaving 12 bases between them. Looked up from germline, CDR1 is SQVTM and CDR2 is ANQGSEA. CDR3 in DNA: TGCAGCGTTGAAGGAGGGCCAGGGGAAGAGACCCAGTACTTC. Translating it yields CSVEGGPGEETQYF.